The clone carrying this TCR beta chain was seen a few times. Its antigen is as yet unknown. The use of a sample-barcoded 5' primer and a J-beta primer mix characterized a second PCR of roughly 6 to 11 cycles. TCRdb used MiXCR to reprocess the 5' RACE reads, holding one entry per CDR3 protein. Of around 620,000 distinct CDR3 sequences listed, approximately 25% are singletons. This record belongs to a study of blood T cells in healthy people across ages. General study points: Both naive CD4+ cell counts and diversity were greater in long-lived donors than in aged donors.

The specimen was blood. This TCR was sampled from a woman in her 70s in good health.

The CDR3 DNA reads TGTGCCAACAGCCCGGCCCTGGCGGGGGTCACCGGGGAGCTGTTTTTT. As protein: CANSPALAGVTGELFF. The chain employs TRBV2 and TRBJ2-2; 7 bases map to TRBD2. V gave up 10 bases and J gave up 4 bases; unmatched junction bases: 15. Germline lookup yields CDR1 SNHLY and CDR2 FYNNEI. This CDR3 contains 16 residues. Complete variable domain (other parts from reference TRBV2 and TRBJ2-2): EPEVTQTPSHQVTQMGQEVILRCVPISNHLYFYWYRQILGQKVEFLVSFYNNEISEKSEIFDDQFSVERPDGSNFTLKIRSTKLEDSAMYFCANSPALAGVTGELFFGEGSRLTVL.